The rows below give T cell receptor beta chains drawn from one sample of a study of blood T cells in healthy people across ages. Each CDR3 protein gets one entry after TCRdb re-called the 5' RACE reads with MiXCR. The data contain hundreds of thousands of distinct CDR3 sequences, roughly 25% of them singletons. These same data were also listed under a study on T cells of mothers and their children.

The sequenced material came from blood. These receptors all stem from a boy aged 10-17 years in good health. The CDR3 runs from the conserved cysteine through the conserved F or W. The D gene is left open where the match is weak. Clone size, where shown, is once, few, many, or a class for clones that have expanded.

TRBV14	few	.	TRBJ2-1	CASSKAATGEGQFF	TGTGCCAGCAGTAAGGCCGCCACAGGAGAGGGGCAGTTCTTC
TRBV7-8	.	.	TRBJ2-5	CASNGGSEETQYF	TGTGCCAGCAACGGTGGGAGCGAAGAGACCCAGTACTTC
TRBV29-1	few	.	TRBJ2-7	CSVDSPSGASLIEQYF	TGCAGCGTTGATAGCCCATCGGGGGCCTCCCTTATCGAGCAGTACTTC
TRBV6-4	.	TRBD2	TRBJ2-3	CASSDSTLAGDMNTQYF	TGTGCCAGCAGTGACTCTACCCTAGCGGGAGATATGAATACGCAGTATTTT
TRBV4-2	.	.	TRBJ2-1	CASSQDLEAAIYNEQFF	TGTGCCAGCAGCCAAGACCTAGAGGCAGCCATCTACAATGAGCAGTTCTTC
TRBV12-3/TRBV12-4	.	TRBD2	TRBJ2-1	CASSFGAGGPNEQFF	TGTGCCAGCAGTTTCGGAGCGGGGGGGCCGAATGAGCAGTTCTTC
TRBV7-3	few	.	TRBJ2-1	CASSPESGYNEQFF	TGTGCCAGCAGCCCCGAATCAGGGTACAATGAGCAGTTCTTC
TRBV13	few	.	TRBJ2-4	CASSPGLSQNIQYF	TGTGCCAGCAGCCCTGGACTTTCCCAAAACATTCAGTACTTC
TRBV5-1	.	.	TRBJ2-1	CASSREQPLNEQFF	TGCGCCAGCAGCAGGGAACAGCCCCTTAACGAGCAGTTCTTC
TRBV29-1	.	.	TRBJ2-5	CSVRGQLLRETQHF	TGCAGCGTTCGTGGACAGCTACTACGGGAGACCCAGCACTTC
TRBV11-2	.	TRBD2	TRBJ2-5	CASSLTAGGLLGETQYF	TGTGCCAGCAGCTTAACAGCGGGGGGGCTTTTAGGAGAGACCCAGTACTTC
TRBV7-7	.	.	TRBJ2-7	CASSLERQSEQYF	TGTGCTAGCAGCTTAGAACGACAAAGCGAGCAGTACTTC
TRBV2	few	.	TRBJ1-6	CASDCRLNSPLHF	TGTGCCAGCGATTGCCGGCTTAATTCACCCCTCCACTTT
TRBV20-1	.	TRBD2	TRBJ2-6	CSAVPSGSWSGANVLTF	TGCAGTGCCGTCCCTAGCGGGAGTTGGTCTGGGGCCAACGTCCTGACTTTC
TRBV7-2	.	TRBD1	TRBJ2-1	CASSFFGTGVYNEQFF	TGTGCCAGCAGCTTCTTTGGGACAGGAGTCTACAATGAGCAGTTCTTC
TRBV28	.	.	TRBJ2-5	CASSLPGPVRTQYF	TGTGCCAGCAGTCTACCAGGCCCTGTCAGGACCCAGTACTTC
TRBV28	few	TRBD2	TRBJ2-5	CASSSPPGGSETQYF	TGTGCCAGCAGTTCACCCCCCGGGGGGTCGGAGACCCAGTACTTC
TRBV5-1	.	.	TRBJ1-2	CASSLAAGTLNYGYTF	TGCGCCAGCAGCCTCGCGGCAGGGACCCTTAACTATGGCTACACCTTC
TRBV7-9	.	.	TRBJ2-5	CASSLMTGLGQETQYF	TGTGCCAGCAGCTTGATGACAGGCCTAGGCCAAGAGACCCAGTACTTC
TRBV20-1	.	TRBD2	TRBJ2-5	CSASWSSGGAGETQYF	TGCAGTGCTAGCTGGTCCAGCGGGGGGGCTGGAGAGACCCAGTACTTC
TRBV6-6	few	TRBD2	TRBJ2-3	CASTTGGGGTDTQYF	TGTGCCAGCACCACTGGCGGGGGAGGCACAGATACGCAGTATTTT
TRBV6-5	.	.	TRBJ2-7	CACSRQFTYEQYF	TGTGCCTGCAGTCGACAGTTTACCTACGAGCAGTACTTC
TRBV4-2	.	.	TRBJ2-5	CASSQDRIAEYQETQYF	TGTGCCAGCAGCCAAGATCGAATAGCGGAGTACCAAGAGACCCAGTACTTC
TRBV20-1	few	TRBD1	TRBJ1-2	CSGYQGAGGYTF	TGCAGTGGTTACCAGGGGGCCGGTGGCTACACCTTC
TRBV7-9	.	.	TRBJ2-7	CASSFSSATLEQYF	TGTGCCAGCAGCTTTTCTAGCGCGACTCTCGAGCAGTACTTC
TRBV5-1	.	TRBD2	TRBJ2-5	CASSPEIAGAETQYF	TGCGCCAGCAGCCCAGAAATAGCGGGAGCGGAGACCCAGTACTTC
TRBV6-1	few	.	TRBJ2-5	CASSDLRETQYF	TGTGCCAGCAGTGATCTTAGGGAGACCCAGTACTTC
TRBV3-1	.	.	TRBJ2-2	CASSQDRRGSGELFF	TGTGCCAGCAGCCAAGATCGGCGGGGAAGCGGGGAGCTGTTTTTT
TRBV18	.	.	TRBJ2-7	CASSPSEQYF	TGTGCCAGCTCACCGTCCGAGCAGTACTTC
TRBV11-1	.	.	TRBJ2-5	CASSLRGTRETQYF	TGTGCCAGCAGCTTAAGAGGCACCCGGGAGACCCAGTACTTC
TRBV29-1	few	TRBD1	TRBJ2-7	CSVEVGDRGPYEQYF	TGCAGCGTTGAAGTTGGAGACAGGGGGCCCTACGAGCAGTACTTC
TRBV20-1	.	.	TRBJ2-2	CSASGGQQGSTGELFF	TGCAGTGCTAGTGGCGGGCAGCAGGGCAGCACCGGGGAGCTGTTTTTT
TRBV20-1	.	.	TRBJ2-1	CSASWLTELNNEQFF	TGCAGTGCTAGTTGGCTTACGGAACTAAACAATGAGCAGTTCTTC
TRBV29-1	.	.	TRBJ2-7	CSVEHSGESYEQYF	TGCAGCGTTGAACATAGCGGAGAGTCCTACGAGCAGTACTTC
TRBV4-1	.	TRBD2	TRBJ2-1	CASSPTSGGAGNEQFF	TGCGCCAGCAGCCCAACAAGCGGGGGGGCGGGGAATGAGCAGTTCTTC
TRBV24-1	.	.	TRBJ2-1	CATSDSRIYSYNEQFF	TGTGCCACCAGTGATTCCCGGATTTACTCCTACAATGAGCAGTTCTTC
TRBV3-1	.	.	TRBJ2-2	CASSPPGGHYFITGELFF	TGTGCCAGCAGCCCACCGGGGGGCCACTACTTTATAACCGGGGAGCTGTTTTTT
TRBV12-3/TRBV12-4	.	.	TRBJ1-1	CASSLGESVAEAFF	TGTGCCAGCAGTTTGGGGGAAAGTGTTGCTGAAGCTTTCTTT
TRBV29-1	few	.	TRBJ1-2	CSVEGGTPPFYGYTF	TGCAGCGTTGAAGGAGGGACCCCACCTTTCTATGGCTACACCTTC
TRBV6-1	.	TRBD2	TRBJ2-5	CASSLRGLAGVGGQETQYF	TGTGCCAGCAGTCTCCGGGGACTAGCGGGGGTTGGAGGCCAAGAGACCCAGTACTTC
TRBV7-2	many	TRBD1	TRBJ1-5	CASSFTGEPRNQPQHF	TGTGCCAGCAGCTTCACAGGGGAACCCCGCAATCAGCCCCAGCATTTT
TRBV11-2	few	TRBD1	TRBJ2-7	CASSGGQGAYEQYF	TGTGCCAGCAGCGGCGGACAGGGGGCTTACGAGCAGTACTTC
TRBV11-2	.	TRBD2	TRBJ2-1	CASSHELAGGNNEQFF	TGTGCCAGCAGCCACGAACTAGCGGGGGGGAACAATGAGCAGTTCTTC
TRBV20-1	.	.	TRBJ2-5	CSASTPGKGYQETQYF	TGCAGTGCTTCAACCCCAGGGAAAGGGTACCAAGAGACCCAGTACTTC
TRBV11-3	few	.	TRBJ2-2	CASSYLSDTGELFF	TGTGCCAGCAGCTACCTTTCCGACACCGGGGAGCTGTTTTTT
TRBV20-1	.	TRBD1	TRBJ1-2	CSAHTGTGSGGIYGYTF	TGCAGTGCACACACCGGGACAGGGTCTGGAGGGATCTATGGCTACACCTTC
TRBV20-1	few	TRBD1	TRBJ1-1	CSASGQLNTEAFF	TGCAGTGCATCGGGACAGTTGAACACTGAAGCTTTCTTT
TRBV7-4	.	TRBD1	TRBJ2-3	CASRATGTGIPDTQYF	TGTGCCAGCAGGGCTACCGGGACAGGGATCCCAGATACGCAGTATTTT
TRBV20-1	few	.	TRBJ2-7	CSARERGDLSYEQYF	TGCAGTGCTAGAGAGAGAGGGGATTTATCCTACGAGCAGTACTTC
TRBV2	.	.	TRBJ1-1	CASSGGGGASEAFF	TGTGCCAGCAGTGGGGGAGGGGGGGCCAGTGAAGCTTTCTTT
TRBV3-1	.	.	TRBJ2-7	CASSPHPDTFFSYEQYF	TGTGCCAGCAGCCCCCACCCGGACACCTTCTTCTCCTACGAGCAGTACTTC
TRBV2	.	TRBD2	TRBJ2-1	CASRGLAGKYNEQFF	TGTGCCAGCAGGGGACTAGCGGGGAAATACAATGAGCAGTTCTTC
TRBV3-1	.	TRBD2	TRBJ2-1	CASSRIAGGHYNEQFF	TGTGCCAGCAGCCGTATAGCGGGAGGGCATTACAATGAGCAGTTCTTC
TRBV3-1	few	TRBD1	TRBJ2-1	CASSQSWTGPYNEQFF	TGTGCCAGCAGCCAAAGCTGGACAGGACCTTACAATGAGCAGTTCTTC
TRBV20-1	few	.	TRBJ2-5	CSAGPDWVQETQYF	TGCAGTGCTGGACCTGACTGGGTCCAAGAGACCCAGTACTTC
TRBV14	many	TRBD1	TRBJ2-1	CASSPRTGTYNEQFF	TGTGCCAGCAGCCCGAGGACAGGGACCTACAATGAGCAGTTCTTC
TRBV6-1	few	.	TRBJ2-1	CASSPLGGAPSFNEQFF	TGTGCCAGCAGCCCCCTAGGAGGAGCGCCTAGTTTCAATGAGCAGTTCTTC
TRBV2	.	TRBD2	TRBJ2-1	CASRKLAGKNNEQFF	TGTGCCAGCAGAAAACTAGCGGGGAAAAACAATGAGCAGTTCTTC
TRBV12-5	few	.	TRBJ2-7	CASGYESGYEQYF	TGTGCTAGTGGTTACGAAAGCGGCTACGAGCAGTACTTC
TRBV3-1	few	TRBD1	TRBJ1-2	CASSRGAGGANYGYTF	TGTGCCAGCAGCCGTGGTGCAGGGGGCGCGAACTATGGCTACACCTTC